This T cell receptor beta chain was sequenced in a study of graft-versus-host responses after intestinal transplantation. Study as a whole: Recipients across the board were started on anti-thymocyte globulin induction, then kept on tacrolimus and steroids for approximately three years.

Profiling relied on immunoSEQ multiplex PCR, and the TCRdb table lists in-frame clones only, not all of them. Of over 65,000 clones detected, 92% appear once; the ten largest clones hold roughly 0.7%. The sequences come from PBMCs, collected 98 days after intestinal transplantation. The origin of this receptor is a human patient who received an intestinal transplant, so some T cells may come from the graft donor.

The DNA of the CDR3 is TGTGCCAGCAGCCTCACAGGGCCCACTGAAGCTTTCTTT. Protein sequence: CASSLTGPTEAFF. The chain couples TRBV11-1 to TRBJ1-1; possibly TRBD1 for D (6 bases). V dropped 5 bases and J dropped 4 bases, with 11 bases sitting between them. The CDR3 extends over 13 amino acids. From germline, CDR1 is SGHAT and CDR2 FQDESV (reference sequence).